This note documents a single TCR beta chain sequence. The antigen is not known. The data originate from a study of radiotherapy plus CTLA-4 blockade in lung cancer. About the research overall: Patients showed objective responses in about 20% of cases and disease control in under 40%.

Findings of the study overall: How blood T cell clones changed early, along with interferon-beta, reportedly forecast response best. After radiotherapy and ipilimumab, tumor-derived clones expanded in peripheral blood.

Alongside CTLA-4 blockade with ipilimumab, patients with chemo-refractory metastatic non-small-cell lung cancer received focal radiation. Clones were sequenced by immunoSEQ multiplex PCR, and TCRdb holds only the in-frame ones, with some missing. Among fewer than 100,000 clones listed, 83% were seen once. Germline CDR1 reads SGHTA; CDR2 reads FQGNSA. This CDR3 region has 13 residues. Trimming took off 5 bases at V and 5 bases at J, with 13 bases between the two ends. The sequencing used peripheral blood, collected from a patient treated with radiotherapy plus ipilimumab. The clonotype comes from a human donor with non-small cell lung cancer who had stable disease on radiotherapy plus ipilimumab. This chain uses TRBV7-2 with TRBJ2-7, with D unresolved. The CDR3 loop is CASSPARAHEQYF. The CDR3 coding sequence is TGTGCCAGCAGCCCAGCAAGGGCGCACGAGCAGTACTTC.